These 8 T cell receptor beta chains were all obtained from the same sample, sequenced in a study of vaccination effects on CD4 cells after COVID-19. No antigen has been assigned to these receptors. With roughly nine days of culture completed, CD4+ T cells were isolated. Vaccine administered to participants consisted of two doses of either BNT162b2 or mRNA-1273. The protocol was immunoSEQ multiplex PCR, while the TCRdb copy is restricted to in-frame clones and leaves out a portion. This table holds fewer than 75,000 clones, approximately 80% found once. Sequenced here: CD4+ T cells from PBMCs cultured without peptide, sampled after COVID-19 vaccination. These receptors all come from a human donor who received a COVID-19 vaccine.

The rearrangement joins TRBV7-8 to TRBJ1-2, with TRBD1 identical over 11 bases. The V gene's germline CDR1 is SGHVS and CDR2 FQNEAQ. The CDR3 has 15 residues. The V gene end was trimmed by 5 bases and the J gene end by 8 bases; junction bases not matched to a gene: 10. CDR3 bases: TGTGCCAGCAGCCAACTCGGACAGGGGGCGGAGGGCTACACCTTC. Translated: CASSQLGQGAEGYTF.

This rearrangement joins TRBV7-2 to TRBJ1-4; D not certain. The CDR3 has 16 amino acids. Trimming removed 3 bases at V and 0 bases at J, with 11 bases between. Germline V gene sequence: CDR1 SGHTA, CDR2 FQGNSA. CDR3 coding DNA: TGTGCCAGCAGCTTTAGCCTCTTAGCAACTAATGAAAAACTGTTTTTT. Amino acid sequence: CASSFSLLATNEKLFF.

The rearrangement joins TRBV5-6 to TRBJ1-6; TRBD1 matches 7 bases. The CDR3 totals 15 residues. The germline V gene encodes CDR1 SGHDT and CDR2 YYEEEE. V trimming: 4 bases; J trimming: 4 bases; junction bases outside the gene matches: 5. Here the CDR3 reads CASSLRDRYNSPLHF. The CDR3 DNA reads as TGTGCCAGCAGCCTCCGGGACAGATATAATTCACCCCTCCACTTT.

This clone was seen only once. V and J are TRBV6-5 and TRBJ1-2, with 10 bases identical to TRBD1. This CDR3 has 14 amino acids. Germline lookup yields CDR1 MNHEY and CDR2 SVGAGI. V shed 6 bases and J 5 bases; nucleotides not matched to a gene: 6. CDR3 in amino acids: CASRGQGLAYGYTF. DNA of the CDR3: TGTGCCAGCAGGGGACAGGGGCTTGCTTATGGCTACACCTTC.

CDR3 coding DNA: TGTGCCAGCAGCCAAGGAGCTAGGGGGGAGGGTTATAGCAATCAGCCCCAGCATTTT. Translation gives CASSQGARGEGYSNQPQHF. The chain links TRBV14 to TRBJ1-5; weak D call: TRBD1 (6 bases). Trimming shortened V by 1 base and J by 0 bases, and 19 bases separated the two germline ends. CDR3 length: 19 residues. Germline loops: CDR1 SGHDN, CDR2 FVKESK.

V usage is TRBV28 and J usage is TRBJ2-3, with TRBD2 as a possible D gene (7 bases). CDR1 MDHEN and CDR2 SYDVKM come from the germline V gene. The CDR3 contains 14 residues. Trimming took 10 bases from V and 5 from J, leaving 19 bases between them. CDR3 in amino acids: CATGRGGAIDTQYF. DNA for the CDR3: TGTGCCACCGGTAGGGGGGGGGCCATAGATACGCAGTATTTT.

The chain has TRBV6-5 and TRBJ2-7; tentative D call: TRBD1 (6 bases). The CDR3 runs to 15 residues. The V and J ends lost 6 bases and 0 bases respectively, with 15 bases between them. Germline V gives CDR1 MNHEY, CDR2 SVGAGI. The CDR3 coding sequence is TGTGCCAGCAGCGCCAACGGACAGCTCTCCTACGAGCAGTACGTC. Residues: CASSANGQLSYEQYV.

This clone has a handful of counts. The genes are TRBV11-2 and TRBJ1-1; D not resolved. CDR1 is SGHAT and CDR2 is FQNNGV in the germline V gene. The V and J ends lost 1 base and 6 bases respectively, with 9 bases between them. The CDR3 has 13 amino acids. The CDR3, as DNA: TGTGCCAGCAGCTTAGTCATCAGACCTGAAGCTTTCTTT. Protein product: CASSLVIRPEAFF.